This T cell receptor (beta chain) comes out of a study of early T cells in non-severe SARS-CoV-2 infection. About the research overall: Chains stayed unpaired after sequencing of bulk RNA from unsorted whole blood.

The CDR3 spans 15 residues. The library protocol tagged individual cDNA molecules with unique molecular identifiers. MiXCR was run by TCRdb on the 5' RACE reads, yielding one entry per CDR3 protein. The table shows tens of thousands of distinct CDR3 sequences, with 6.5% to 7.5% occurring only once. Overall study findings and caveats: Anti-spike CD8 responses were favored by VDJdb matching, which missed private and CD4 specificities.

This clonotype was observed a handful of times. The target antigen is unknown. V and J are TRBV21-1 and TRBJ2-7; the table's D call, TRBD1, has no DNA check behind it. TRBV21-1 is designated a pseudogene. The sequenced sample was whole blood, obtained at baseline. The TCR originated in an adult who was a healthcare worker with PCR-confirmed SARS-CoV-2 infection or an uninfected control (not recorded which). Here the CDR3 DNA reads TGTGCCAGCAGCGAACAGGGGTCGCTTTTCCACGAGCAGTACTTC. This gives the protein CASSEQGSLFHEQYF.